Shown below are 8 T cell receptor beta chains from a single sample sequenced in a study of human T cells and chemical hapten exposure (dated by TCRdb to the early 2020s). Explained via the paper, the time point label denotes: patch test 1, 2 weeks after DPC sensitization. Per the publication, the treatment or condition label means: therapeutic diphenylcyclopropenone sensitization with weekly scalp DPC. Receptor amplification or capture employed RACE. Sequencing used a NextSeq 500. Using fastp trimming at Q25 and MiXCR clonotype assembly, TCRdb reanalyzed the public sequencing data and kept in-frame beta chains. All rows with the same CDR3 protein become a single entry with the most common DNA and genes. For this sample the table gives some 350,000 distinct CDR3 sequences, of which roughly 6.9% were detected only once. The top ten hold roughly 7.9% of the sample. This sample comprised whole blood, obtained in connection with sensitization to the hapten diphenylcyclopropenone (DPC). The receptors derive from a woman between 18 and 30 years old with alopecia areata. Some clones in this sample may be carry-over from other donors' samples.

This clonotype has just a few counts. This chain joins TRBV28 and TRBJ1-1; tentative D call: TRBD1 (5 bases). Germline V gene sequence: CDR1 MDHEN, CDR2 SYDVKM. The CDR3 covers 15 residues. Trimming took off 7 bases at V and 5 bases at J, with 20 bases between the two ends. CDR3 in DNA: TGTGCCAGCACCCCTGGGGGTGGGGAGTCGACTGAAGCTTTCTTT. Protein sequence: CASTPGGGESTEAFF. Combining the CDR3 with reference TRBV28 and TRBJ1-1 gives the whole variable domain DVKVTQSSRYLVKRTGEKVFLECVQDMDHENMFWYRQDPGLGLRLIYFSYDVKMKEKGDIPEGYSVSREKKERFSLILESASTNQTSMYLCASTPGGGESTEAFFGQGTRLTVV.

The rearrangement joins TRBV5-1 to TRBJ2-5; 9 bases map to TRBD1. V lost 4 bases and J lost 5; bases outside the gene matches: 6. The CDR3 runs to 14 residues. Germline V gives CDR1 SGHRS, CDR2 YFSETQ. CDR3 coding DNA: TGCGCCAGCAGCGCGGGGACAGGGCGTGAGACCCAGTACTTC. Translation gives CASSAGTGRETQYF.

J is TRBJ2-3 and V is TRBV9, with D unclear. The CDR3 sequence is 12 residues long. The germline V and J ends were trimmed by 3 bases and 8 bases, with 10 bases remaining between them. Germline V CDR1 and CDR2: SGDLS, YYNGEE. The CDR3 coding sequence is TGTGCCAGCAGCGCGGGCCCAAGTACGCAGTATTTT. It encodes CASSAGPSTQYF.

This clonotype has only a few counts. The V call is TRBV28, the J call TRBJ2-5; TRBD2 matches 8 bases. The V gene's germline CDR1 is MDHEN and CDR2 SYDVKM. The CDR3 is 13 amino acids. Trimming cost V 2 bases and J 13 bases; bases outside gene matches: 9. CDR3 sequence: CASSLGSGTAPYF. Here the CDR3 DNA reads TGTGCCAGCAGTTTAGGTAGCGGGACGGCTCCGTACTTC. The whole variable domain, filled in from reference TRBV28 and TRBJ2-5, reads DVKVTQSSRYLVKRTGEKVFLECVQDMDHENMFWYRQDPGLGLRLIYFSYDVKMKEKGDIPEGYSVSREKKERFSLILESASTNQTSMYLCASSLGSGTAPYFGPGTRLLVL.

Only a few counts were recorded for this clonotype. The chain is built from TRBV13 and TRBJ2-4, with a weak D call TRBD2 (6 bases). The CDR3 has 16 amino acids. CDR1 is PRHDT and CDR2 is FYEKMQ in the germline V gene (reference sequence). Trimming cost V 5 bases and J 0 bases, with 14 bases left between them. CDR3: CASSPSRGEAKNIQYF. CDR3 sequence (DNA): TGTGCCAGCAGCCCCAGCCGCGGGGAAGCCAAAAACATTCAGTACTTC. The whole variable domain, filled in from reference TRBV13 and TRBJ2-4, reads AAGVIQSPRHLIKEKRETATLKCYPIPRHDTVYWYQQGPGQDPQFLISFYEKMQSDKGSIPDRFSAQQFSDYHSELNMSSLELGDSALYFCASSPSRGEAKNIQYFGAGTRLSVL.

The chain couples TRBV7-2 to TRBJ1-6; D possibly corresponds to TRBD1 (6 bases). Germline CDR1 SGHTA, CDR2 FQGNSA. Trimming took off 4 bases at V and 1 base at J, with 11 bases between the two ends. CDR3 length: 16 amino acids. The CDR3 here is CASSSQTGSYNSPLHF. DNA of the CDR3: TGTGCCAGCAGCTCCCAGACAGGTTCCTATAATTCACCCCTCCACTTT. Using reference TRBV7-2 and TRBJ1-6 for the parts outside the CDR3, the full variable domain is GAGVSQSPSNKVTEKGKDVELRCDPISGHTALYWYRQSLGQGLEFLIYFQGNSAPDKSGLPSDRFSAERTGGSVSTLTIQRTQQEDSAVYLCASSSQTGSYNSPLHFGNGTRLTVT.

The table lists this clonotype with a few counts. This sequence joins TRBV27 and TRBJ1-4, with D tentatively TRBD1 (5 bases). The CDR3 is 14 amino acids. Trimming removed 9 bases from V and 3 bases from J, with 14 bases in between. Germline lookup yields CDR1 MNHEY and CDR2 SMNVEV (reference sequence). CDR3 in amino acids: CARYQGGANEKLFF. CDR3 in DNA: TGTGCCAGATACCAGGGCGGGGCTAATGAAAAACTGTTTTTT.

This clonotype was counted ten times or more. The V and J genes are TRBV27 and TRBJ2-3; 9 nucleotides agree with TRBD2. The CDR3 contains 16 residues. CDR1 MNHEY and CDR2 SMNVEV come from the germline V gene (reference sequence). V trimming: 1 base; J trimming: 5 bases; junction bases outside the gene matches: 7. CDR3 region: CASSLFGGLALDTQYF. CDR3 nucleotide sequence: TGTGCCAGCAGTTTATTTGGGGGACTAGCACTAGATACGCAGTATTTT.